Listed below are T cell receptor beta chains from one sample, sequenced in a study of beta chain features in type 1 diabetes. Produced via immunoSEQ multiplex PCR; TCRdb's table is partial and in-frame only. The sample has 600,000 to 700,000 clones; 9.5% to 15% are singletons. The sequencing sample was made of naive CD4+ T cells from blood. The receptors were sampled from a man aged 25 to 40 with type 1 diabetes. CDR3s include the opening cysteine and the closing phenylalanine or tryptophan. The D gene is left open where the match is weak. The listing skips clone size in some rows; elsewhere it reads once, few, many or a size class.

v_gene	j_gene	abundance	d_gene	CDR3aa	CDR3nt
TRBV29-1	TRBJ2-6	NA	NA	CSVEGPGSSSGANVLTF	TGCAGCGTTGAGGGTCCAGGGTCAAGCTCTGGGGCCAACGTCCTGACTTTC
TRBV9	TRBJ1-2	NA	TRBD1	CASSAHVSGQGNYGYTF	TGTGCCAGCAGCGCCCACGTTTCCGGACAGGGGAACTATGGCTACACCTTC
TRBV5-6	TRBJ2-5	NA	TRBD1	CASSLAGRGKETQYF	TGTGCCAGCAGCTTGGCTGGCAGGGGGAAAGAGACCCAGTACTTC
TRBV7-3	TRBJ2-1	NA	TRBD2	CASSRTSGGFYNEQFF	TGTGCCAGCAGTCGGACTAGCGGGGGTTTTTACAATGAGCAGTTCTTC
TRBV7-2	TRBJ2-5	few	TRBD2	CASSLVQRGGGETQYF	TGTGCCAGCAGCTTAGTTCAGCGGGGGGGCGGTGAGACCCAGTACTTC
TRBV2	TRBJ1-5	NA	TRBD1	CASSDTGEWQPQHF	TGTGCCAGCAGTGATACAGGGGAGTGGCAGCCCCAGCATTTT
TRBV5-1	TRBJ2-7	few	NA	CASSWDSYEQYF	TGCGCCAGCAGCTGGGACTCCTACGAGCAGTACTTC
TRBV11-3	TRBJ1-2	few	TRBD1	CASSSGQGDYGYTF	TGTGCCAGCAGCTCCGGACAGGGGGACTATGGCTACACCTTC
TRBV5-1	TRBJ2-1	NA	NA	CASSFNAGLDEQFF	TGCGCCAGCAGCTTTAATGCGGGGTTGGATGAGCAGTTCTTC
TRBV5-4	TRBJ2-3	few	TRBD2	CASSSGLSRGGPDTQYF	TGTGCCAGCAGCTCCGGATTATCCCGGGGGGGCCCAGATACGCAGTATTTT
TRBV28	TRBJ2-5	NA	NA	CASSSYRETQYF	TGTGCCAGCAGCTCATACCGGGAGACCCAGTACTTC
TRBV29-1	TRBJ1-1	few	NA	CSVEHTVQSTEAFF	TGCAGCGTTGAGCATACAGTCCAGAGCACTGAAGCTTTCTTT
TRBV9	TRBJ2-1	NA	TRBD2	CASSPQLAGGSHEQFF	TGTGCCAGCAGCCCCCAACTAGCGGGGGGTAGTCATGAGCAGTTCTTC
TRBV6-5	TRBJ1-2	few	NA	CASSSSSTAYGYTF	TGTGCCAGCAGTTCCTCATCGACGGCGTATGGCTACACCTTC
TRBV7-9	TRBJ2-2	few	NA	CASSLGLLYTGELFF	TGTGCCAGCAGCTTGGGCCTTCTCTACACCGGGGAGCTGTTTTTT
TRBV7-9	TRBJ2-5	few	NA	CASSPMRTQYF	TGTGCCAGCAGCCCTATGAGGACCCAGTACTTC
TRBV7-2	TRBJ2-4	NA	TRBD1	CASSPDRDPIGNIQYF	TGTGCCAGCAGCCCAGACAGGGACCCTATTGGTAACATTCAGTACTTC
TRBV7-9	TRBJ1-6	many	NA	CASSQERGNSPLHF	TGTGCCAGCAGCCAGGAACGGGGCAATTCACCCCTCCACTTT
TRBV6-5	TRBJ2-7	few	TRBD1	CASSYFPITTGYEQYF	TGTGCCAGCAGTTACTTCCCAATAACGACAGGGTACGAGCAGTACTTC
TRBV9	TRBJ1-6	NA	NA	CASSPLPDSPLHF	TGTGCCAGCAGCCCCCTCCCGGATTCACCCCTCCACTTT
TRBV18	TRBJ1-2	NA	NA	CASSPPGTRYGYTF	TGTGCCAGCTCACCTCCCGGGACCCGCTATGGCTACACCTTC
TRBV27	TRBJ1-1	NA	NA	CASSLVGDTEAFF	TGTGCCAGCAGTTTGGTAGGGGACACTGAAGCTTTCTTT
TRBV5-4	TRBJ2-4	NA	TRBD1	CASSSGQNILAKNIQYF	TGTGCCAGCAGCTCGGGACAGAACATCCTAGCCAAAAACATTCAGTACTTC
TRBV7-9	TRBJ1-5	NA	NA	CASSLGAGVSQPQHF	TGTGCCAGCAGCTTAGGGGCGGGGGTCAGTCAGCCCCAGCATTTT
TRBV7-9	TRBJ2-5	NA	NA	CASSLELDLYQETQYF	TGTGCCAGCAGCTTAGAACTCGACTTGTACCAAGAGACCCAGTACTTC
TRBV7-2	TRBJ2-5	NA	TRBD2	CASSDSGGASKTQYF	TGTGCCAGCAGCGATAGCGGGGGGGCCTCGAAGACCCAGTACTTC
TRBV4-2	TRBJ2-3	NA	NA	CASSRLGDTQYF	TGTGCCAGCAGCCGCCTTGGGGATACGCAGTATTTT
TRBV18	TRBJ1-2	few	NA	CASSTGTPPTHTF	TGTGCCAGCTCCACCGGGACACCACCTACCCACACCTTC
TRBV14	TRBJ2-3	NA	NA	CASSFPATDTQYF	TGTGCCAGCAGCTTTCCAGCCACAGATACGCAGTATTTT
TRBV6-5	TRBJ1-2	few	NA	CASSYTNPPANYGYTF	TGTGCCAGCAGTTACACGAATCCGCCGGCTAACTATGGCTACACCTTC
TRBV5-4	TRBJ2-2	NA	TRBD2	CASSLNSGANTGELFF	TGTGCCAGCAGCTTGAACAGCGGGGCTAACACCGGGGAGCTGTTTTTT
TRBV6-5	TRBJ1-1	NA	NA	CASSYSTVMNTEAFF	TGTGCCAGCAGTTACTCTACAGTCATGAACACTGAAGCTTTCTTT
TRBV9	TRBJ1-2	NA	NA	CASSVTGNYGYTF	TGTGCCAGCAGCGTTACAGGAAACTATGGCTACACCTTC
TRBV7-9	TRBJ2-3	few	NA	CASSWRGSGTDTQYF	TGTGCCAGCAGCTGGAGGGGGAGTGGGACAGATACGCAGTATTTT
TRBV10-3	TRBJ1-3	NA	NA	CAISDGNTIYF	TGTGCCATCAGTGATGGAAACACCATATATTTT
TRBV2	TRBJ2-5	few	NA	CASNGLVNFQETQYF	TGTGCCAGCAACGGTCTGGTGAACTTCCAAGAGACCCAGTACTTC
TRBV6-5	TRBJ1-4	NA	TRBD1	CASSETGGGEKLFF	TGTGCCAGCAGCGAGACAGGGGGAGGTGAAAAACTGTTTTTT
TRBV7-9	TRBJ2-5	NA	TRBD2	CASTAGGETQYF	TGTGCCAGCACCGCGGGGGGAGAGACCCAGTACTTC
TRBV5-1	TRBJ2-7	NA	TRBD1	CASSLYRGTYEQYF	TGCGCCAGCAGCTTGTACAGGGGAACCTACGAGCAGTACTTC
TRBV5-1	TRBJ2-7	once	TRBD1	CASSLLRGTDYEQYF	TGCGCCAGCAGCTTGTTGAGAGGGACAGACTACGAGCAGTACTTC
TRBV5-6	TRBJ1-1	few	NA	CASSFPHTEAFF	TGTGCCAGCAGCTTTCCTCACACTGAAGCTTTCTTT
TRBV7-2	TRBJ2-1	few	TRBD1	CASSLGAGGYYNEQFF	TGTGCCAGCAGCTTAGGGGCAGGGGGCTACTACAATGAGCAGTTCTTC
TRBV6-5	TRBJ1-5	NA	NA	CASSRKGQPQHF	TGTGCCAGCAGCCGTAAGGGGCAGCCCCAGCATTTT
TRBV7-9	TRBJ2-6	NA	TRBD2	CASTLSGAGANVLTF	TGTGCCAGCACCCTAAGCGGGGCTGGGGCCAACGTCCTGACTTTC
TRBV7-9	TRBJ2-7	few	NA	CASSLGGVTYEQYF	TGTGCCAGCAGCTTAGGCGGGGTTACCTACGAGCAGTACTTC
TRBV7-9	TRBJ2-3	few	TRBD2	CASSPWTSGPGRRTDTQYF	TGTGCCAGCAGCCCCTGGACTAGCGGGCCCGGCCGTCGCACAGATACGCAGTATTTT
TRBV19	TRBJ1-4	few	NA	CASSPPGRKRGEKLFF	TGTGCCAGTAGTCCTCCGGGACGCAAAAGAGGCGAAAAACTGTTTTTT
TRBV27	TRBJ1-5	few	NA	CASSLYLGQDSNQPQHF	TGTGCCAGCAGTTTATATCTTGGTCAGGATAGCAATCAGCCCCAGCATTTT
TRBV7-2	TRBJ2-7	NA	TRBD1	CASSYLGTGTHEQYF	TGTGCCAGCAGCTACCTCGGGACAGGGACCCACGAGCAGTACTTC
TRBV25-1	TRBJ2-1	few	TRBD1	CASRADRVVEQFF	TGTGCCAGCAGGGCGGACAGGGTCGTAGAGCAGTTCTTC
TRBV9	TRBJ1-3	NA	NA	CASSVGGLSGNTIYF	TGTGCCAGCAGCGTAGGAGGATTATCTGGAAACACCATATATTTT
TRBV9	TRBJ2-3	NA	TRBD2	CASSVLAGGTDTQYF	TGTGCCAGCAGCGTCCTAGCGGGGGGCACAGATACGCAGTATTTT
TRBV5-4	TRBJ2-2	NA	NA	CATTLGALNTGELFF	TGTGCCACCACCTTAGGGGCGTTGAACACCGGGGAGCTGTTTTTT